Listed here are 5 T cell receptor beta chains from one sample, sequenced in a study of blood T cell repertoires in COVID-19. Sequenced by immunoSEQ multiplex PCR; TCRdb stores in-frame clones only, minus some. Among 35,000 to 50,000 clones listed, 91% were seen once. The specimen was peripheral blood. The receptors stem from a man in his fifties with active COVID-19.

In nucleotides, the CDR3 is TGTGCCAGCACCACCAGGAGGGGATCTGGAAACACCATATATTTT. Amino acids: CASTTRRGSGNTIYF. The chain combines TRBV3-1 (or the pseudogene TRBV3-2) with TRBJ1-3; D perhaps matches TRBD1 (5 bases). The CDR3 spans 15 residues. Trimming cost V 7 bases and J 1 base, with 14 bases left between them. Germline V gene sequence: CDR1 LGHDT, CDR2 YNNKEL (reference sequence).

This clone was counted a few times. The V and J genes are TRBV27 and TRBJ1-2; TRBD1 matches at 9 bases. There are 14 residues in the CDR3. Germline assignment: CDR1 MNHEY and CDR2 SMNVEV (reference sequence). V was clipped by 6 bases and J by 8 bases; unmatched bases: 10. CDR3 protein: CASRNTGTGNGYTF. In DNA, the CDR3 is TGTGCCAGCAGAAACACCGGGACAGGGAACGGCTACACCTTC.

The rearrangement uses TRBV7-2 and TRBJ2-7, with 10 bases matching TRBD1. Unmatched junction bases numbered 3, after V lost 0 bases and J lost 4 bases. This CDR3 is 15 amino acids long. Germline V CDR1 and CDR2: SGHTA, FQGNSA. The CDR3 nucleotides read TGTGCCAGCAGCTTAGCTGGGACAGGGGTTTACGAGCAGTACTTC. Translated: CASSLAGTGVYEQYF.

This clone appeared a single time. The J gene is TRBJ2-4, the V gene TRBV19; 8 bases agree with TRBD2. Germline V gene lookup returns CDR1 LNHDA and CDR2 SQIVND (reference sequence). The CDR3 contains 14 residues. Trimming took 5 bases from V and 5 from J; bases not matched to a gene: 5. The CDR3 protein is CASSRGGNQNIQYF. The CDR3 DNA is TGTGCCAGTAGTCGGGGGGGTAACCAAAACATTCAGTACTTC.

CDR3 bases: TGTGCCAGCAGCCCCTGGGACAGGCGGCAAGAGACCCAGTACTTC. It translates to CASSPWDRRQETQYF. The V gene is TRBV5-6, the J gene TRBJ2-5; 8 bases match TRBD1. J was trimmed by 2 bases and V by 4 bases; bases with no gene match: 7. The CDR3 consists of 15 residues. Germline V lookup: CDR1 SGHDT, CDR2 YYEEEE.